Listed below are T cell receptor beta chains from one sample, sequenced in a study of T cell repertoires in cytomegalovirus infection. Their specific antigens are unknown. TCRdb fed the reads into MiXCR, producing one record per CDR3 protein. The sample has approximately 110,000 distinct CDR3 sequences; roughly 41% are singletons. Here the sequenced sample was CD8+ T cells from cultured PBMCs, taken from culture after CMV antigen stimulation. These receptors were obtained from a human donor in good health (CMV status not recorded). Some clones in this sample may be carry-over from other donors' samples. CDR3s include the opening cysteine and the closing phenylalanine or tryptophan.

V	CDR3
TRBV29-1	CSVGDRGYEQYF
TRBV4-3	CASSQEPRDSTYEQYF
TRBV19	CASSLGGGGYTF
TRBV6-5	CASSPGQGAGQPQHF
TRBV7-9	CASSLLGEGGYTF
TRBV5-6	CASSWGQGLSNEQFF
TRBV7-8	CASSTDPDTQYF
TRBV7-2	CASSSTRLAGGPGDTQYF
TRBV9	CASSGGTKGDGTDTQYF
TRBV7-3	CASSLDGQGNEQFF
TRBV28	CASSSSRTGGMNTEAFF
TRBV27	CASSFGAGTQYF
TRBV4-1	CASSQVWDTGELFF
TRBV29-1	CSVPMGGNEQFF
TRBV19	CASRLWDRGHTGELFF
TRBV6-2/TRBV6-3	CASSYTVGASINEAFF